This T cell receptor (beta chain) stems from a study of beta chain features in type 1 diabetes. Reverse transcribing all isolated RNA meant expressed TCRB transcripts were sequenced. Some 3.3 million reads per sample on average were obtained from naive, central memory and regulatory T cell samples. Profiled with immunoSEQ multiplex PCR; TCRdb holds only in-frame clones, not every one. The data show 160,000 or so clones, 7% to 10% seen once. Study observations and caveats: Compared to healthy donors, patients appeared to have naive, central memory and Treg TCRB repertoires that were more alike. When cDNA is sequenced, cells with high TCR expression could be over-represented.

Germline V lookup: CDR1 LGHNA, CDR2 YNFKEQ. V was shortened by 5 bases and J by 5 bases, with 18 bases between the two germline ends. The CDR3 consists of 15 residues. Notes on this clone: Its specificity is not known.

V usage is TRBV4-2 and J usage is TRBJ2-5; tentative D call: TRBD2 (7 bases). Source material: central memory CD4+ T cells from blood. The receptor was isolated from a woman aged 18-30 years in good health. CDR3: CASSEGGDPGETQYF. The CDR3 nucleotides read TGTGCCAGCAGCGAGGGGGGGGACCCGGGGGAGACCCAGTACTTC.